The T cell receptor (beta chain) described here comes from a study of T cell responses to AZD1222 COVID-19 vaccine. Here immunoSEQ multiplex PCR was the method, and the copy in TCRdb shows in-frame clones only, minus some. Counted here are some 150,000 clones, 92% occurring once; the ten biggest clones make up 4% to 5.5%. The germline V and J ends were trimmed by 6 bases and 5 bases, with 11 bases remaining between them. Germline values: CDR1 KGHSH, CDR2 LQKENI. This CDR3 has 13 residues. Sequencing was performed on peripheral blood, taken on day 0 of MenACWY control vaccination. The sequence was collected from an adult in good health. The chain combines TRBV18 with TRBJ1-5; D is ambiguous. CDR3 residues: CASSPQWDQPQHF. The CDR3 coding sequence is TGTGCCAGCTCGCCCCAGTGGGATCAGCCCCAGCATTTT.